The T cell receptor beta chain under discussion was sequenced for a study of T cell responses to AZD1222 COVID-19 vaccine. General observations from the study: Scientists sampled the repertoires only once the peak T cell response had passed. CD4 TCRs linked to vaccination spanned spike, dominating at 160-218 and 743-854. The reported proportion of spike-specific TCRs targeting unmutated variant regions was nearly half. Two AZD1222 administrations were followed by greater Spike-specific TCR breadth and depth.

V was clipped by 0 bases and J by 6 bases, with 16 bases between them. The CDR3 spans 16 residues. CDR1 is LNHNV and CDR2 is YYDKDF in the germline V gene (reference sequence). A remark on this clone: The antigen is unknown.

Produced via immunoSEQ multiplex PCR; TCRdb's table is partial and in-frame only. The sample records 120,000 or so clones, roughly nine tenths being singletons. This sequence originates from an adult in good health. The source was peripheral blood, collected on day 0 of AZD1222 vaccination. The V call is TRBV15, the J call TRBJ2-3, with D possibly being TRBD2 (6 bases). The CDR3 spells CATSRDGRAGFDTQYF. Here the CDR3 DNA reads TGTGCCACCAGCAGAGATGGGAGAGCGGGCTTTGATACGCAGTATTTT.